What follows describes a single T cell receptor beta chain. V lost 1 base and J 7 bases, leaving 10 bases between the germline ends. CDR1 is LNHDA and CDR2 is SQIVND in the germline V gene (reference sequence). CDR3 length: 13 amino acids. The data derive from a study of blood T cell repertoires in COVID-19. Study-wide context: The study drew acute and convalescent COVID-19 samples from the United States, Italy and Spain. PBMCs, B-cell-depleted T cells, or T cells were the source of the cDNA or gDNA that made up the material.

As processed by the authors: Reference gene primer amplification yielded estimated nucleated cell counts. Repertoires were generated with immunoSEQ multiplex PCR, while TCRdb's copy carries only in-frame clones and drops some. The DNA gave D and trimming, while V, J and clone size come from that table. The sample includes 56,000 or so clones, approximately 92% of them seen just once. This TCR was recovered from a man aged 45 to 65 with active COVID-19. Sequenced material: peripheral blood. The J gene is TRBJ1-1, the V gene TRBV19, with D possibly matching TRBD1 (6 bases). The CDR3 DNA is TGTGCCAGTAGTATAGTCGGGACACTTGAAGCTTTCTTT. Amino acid sequence: CASSIVGTLEAFF. Full variable domain (remainder filled in from reference TRBV19 and TRBJ1-1): DGGITQSPKYLFRKEGQNVTLSCEQNLNHDAMYWYRQDPGQGLRLIYYSQIVNDFQKGDIAEGYSVSREKKESFPLTVTSAQKNPTAFYLCASSIVGTLEAFFGQGTRLTVV.